Listed below are T cell receptor beta chains from one sample, sequenced in a study of OX40 agonist ivuxolimab in advanced cancers. Some clones are missing from TCRdb's copy, which holds only in-frame ones; the method was immunoSEQ multiplex PCR. This sample has 80,000 or so clones, with around 83% found just once. Specimen: CD4+ or CD8+ T cells sorted from blood, collected in a trial of the OX40 agonist ivuxolimab. The receptors derive from an adult with an advanced solid tumor such as melanoma, head and neck, liver or kidney cancer. Both conserved end residues are part of each CDR3. A D gene is named only where the DNA matches it firmly. Not every row has a clone size; where given, it reads once, few, many or a size class.

D	V	J	size	CDR3	DNA
TRBD1	TRBV2	TRBJ2-5	NA	CASSSSGTGGQETQYF	TGTGCCAGCAGTTCTTCTGGGACAGGGGGACAAGAGACCCAGTACTTC
TRBD1	TRBV5-4	TRBJ2-7	NA	CASSSAAGTGSYEQYF	TGTGCCAGCAGCTCCGCGGCGGGGACAGGGTCCTACGAGCAGTACTTC
NA	TRBV2	TRBJ1-4	once	CASSEVEEKLFF	TGTGCCAGCAGTGAGGTCGAGGAAAAACTGTTTTTT
TRBD1	TRBV5-6	TRBJ1-4	NA	CASSLAGQGQEKLFF	TGTGCCAGCAGCTTGGCAGGACAGGGGCAAGAAAAACTGTTTTTT
NA	TRBV19	TRBJ2-3	NA	CASSMSRTDTQYF	TGTGCCAGTAGTATGTCGCGCACAGATACGCAGTATTTT
NA	TRBV19	TRBJ1-4	NA	CASSARERSEKLFF	TGTGCCAGTAGCGCCAGGGAGCGATCCGAAAAACTGTTTTTT
NA	TRBV19	TRBJ1-6	NA	CASSSRPTGQNSPLHF	TGTGCCAGTAGCTCGAGACCGACAGGTCAGAATTCACCCCTCCACTTT
TRBD1	TRBV5-1	TRBJ1-2	NA	CASSPRSGTAFNYGYTF	TGCGCCAGCAGCCCACGGTCAGGGACAGCTTTTAACTATGGCTACACCTTC
NA	TRBV19	TRBJ2-2	NA	CASSIVRNTGELFF	TGTGCCAGTAGTATAGTAAGGAACACCGGGGAGCTGTTTTTT
NA	TRBV6-5	TRBJ1-1	NA	CASSRVSGVAEAFF	TGTGCCAGCAGTAGGGTATCAGGGGTCGCTGAAGCTTTCTTT
NA	TRBV18	TRBJ2-3	NA	CASSPLAAAASTDTQYF	TGTGCCAGCTCCCCTCTGGCCGCAGCGGCTAGCACAGATACGCAGTATTTT
TRBD1	TRBV5-1	TRBJ2-7	NA	CASSRAWQGAYEQYF	TGCGCCAGCAGCAGAGCGTGGCAGGGGGCCTACGAGCAGTACTTC
TRBD2	TRBV2	TRBJ2-1	NA	CARGLAGREQFF	TGTGCCCGGGGACTAGCGGGCCGTGAGCAGTTCTTC
TRBD1	TRBV28	TRBJ1-4	NA	CASSLGQRFEKLFF	TGTGCCAGCAGTCTGGGACAGAGATTTGAAAAACTGTTTTTT
TRBD2	TRBV6-1	TRBJ2-2	NA	CASSDRRGGANTGELFF	TGTGCCAGCAGTGACCGACGGGGGGGCGCGAACACCGGGGAGCTGTTTTTT
TRBD1	TRBV4-1	TRBJ1-6	NA	CASSPQPGQGRRSPLHF	TGCGCCAGCAGCCCTCAGCCGGGACAGGGGAGGAGATCACCCCTCCACTTT
NA	TRBV19	TRBJ2-5	NA	CASSGFAQETQYF	TGTGCCAGTAGCGGGTTCGCCCAAGAGACCCAGTACTTC
NA	TRBV11-3	TRBJ2-1	few	CASSADRDNEQFF	TGTGCCAGCAGCGCCGACAGAGACAATGAGCAGTTCTTC
TRBD1	TRBV5-1	TRBJ1-6	NA	CASSDLPGQGALGNSPLHF	TGCGCCAGCAGCGACCTCCCGGGACAGGGGGCGCTGGGGAATTCACCCCTCCACTTT
NA	TRBV6-6	TRBJ1-2	NA	CASSSTTSGDYGYTF	TGTGCCAGCAGTTCTACAACCTCAGGGGACTATGGCTACACCTTC
NA	TRBV7-3	TRBJ2-5	once	CASSPGRIETQYF	TGTGCCAGCAGCCCGGGAAGGATTGAGACCCAGTACTTC
NA	TRBV5-1	TRBJ1-1	NA	CASSLKSLTVNTEAFF	TGCGCCAGCAGCCTCAAGAGTTTGACGGTGAACACTGAAGCTTTCTTT
NA	TRBV2	TRBJ1-1	NA	CAPRPRVDTEAFF	TGTGCCCCCCGTCCCAGGGTGGACACTGAAGCTTTCTTT
NA	TRBV5-5	TRBJ2-5	NA	CASSLAGQPFQETQYF	TGTGCCAGCAGCTTAGCGGGACAGCCCTTCCAAGAGACCCAGTACTTC
NA	TRBV6-1	TRBJ2-2	NA	CASSVNRVKELFF	TGTGCCAGCAGTGTCAACAGGGTAAAGGAGCTGTTTTTT
NA	TRBV28	TRBJ1-5	NA	CASTPFRGDNGNQPQHF	TGTGCCAGCACCCCCTTTCGGGGGGATAACGGCAATCAGCCCCAGCATTTT
TRBD2	TRBV6-1	TRBJ2-1	NA	CASSELGTSRGEQFF	TGTGCCAGCAGTGAATTAGGGACTAGCAGAGGTGAGCAGTTCTTC
NA	TRBV9	TRBJ1-6	NA	CASSPSGRVNSPLHF	TGTGCCAGCAGCCCCTCGGGACGGGTCAATTCACCCCTCCACTTT
NA	TRBV28	TRBJ2-7	NA	CASTTVPYEQYF	TGTGCCAGCACTACAGTCCCCTACGAGCAGTACTTC
TRBD1	TRBV25-1	TRBJ2-5	NA	CASSGSRGQETQYF	TGTGCCAGCAGTGGTTCCAGGGGGCAAGAGACCCAGTACTTC
NA	TRBV19	TRBJ1-6	once	CASSRDPDRSSYNSPLHF	TGTGCCAGTAGCCGGGATCCCGACAGGAGCTCCTATAATTCACCCCTCCACTTT
NA	TRBV5-1	TRBJ2-3	NA	CASSPRGVPDTQYF	TGCGCCAGCAGCCCTCGGGGAGTTCCGGATACGCAGTATTTT
TRBD1	TRBV6-4	TRBJ1-6	NA	CASSPTRQGLNSPLHF	TGTGCCAGCAGTCCGACACGACAGGGGCTCAATTCACCCCTCCACTTT
NA	TRBV21-1	TRBJ1-3	NA	CASSKDTGSGNTIYF	TGTGCCAGCAGCAAAGATACAGGGTCAGGAAACACCATATATTTT
NA	TRBV11-2	TRBJ2-5	NA	CASSQEGRGAQYF	TGTGCCAGCAGCCAGGAGGGGAGGGGGGCCCAGTACTTC
TRBD1	TRBV30	TRBJ1-3	NA	CAWTQGDSGNTIYF	TGTGCCTGGACCCAGGGGGACTCTGGAAACACCATATATTTT
NA	TRBV5-8	TRBJ1-1	NA	CASSVAFF	TGTGCCAGCAGTGTGGCTTTCTTT
NA	TRBV28	TRBJ2-7	NA	CASSGGSLPGRGEQYF	TGTGCCAGCTCTGGCGGGTCCCTTCCCGGGAGAGGCGAGCAGTACTTC
TRBD1	TRBV18	TRBJ1-5	NA	CASSPDRGTYQPQHF	TGTGCCAGCTCACCAGACAGGGGGACATATCAGCCCCAGCATTTT
TRBD1	TRBV10-1	TRBJ2-1	NA	CASSVTGGSNEQFF	TGCGCCAGCAGCGTGACAGGGGGCTCCAATGAGCAGTTCTTC
NA	TRBV21-1	TRBJ2-1	NA	CASSKWGQGYNEQFF	TGTGCCAGCAGCAAATGGGGACAGGGATACAATGAGCAGTTCTTC